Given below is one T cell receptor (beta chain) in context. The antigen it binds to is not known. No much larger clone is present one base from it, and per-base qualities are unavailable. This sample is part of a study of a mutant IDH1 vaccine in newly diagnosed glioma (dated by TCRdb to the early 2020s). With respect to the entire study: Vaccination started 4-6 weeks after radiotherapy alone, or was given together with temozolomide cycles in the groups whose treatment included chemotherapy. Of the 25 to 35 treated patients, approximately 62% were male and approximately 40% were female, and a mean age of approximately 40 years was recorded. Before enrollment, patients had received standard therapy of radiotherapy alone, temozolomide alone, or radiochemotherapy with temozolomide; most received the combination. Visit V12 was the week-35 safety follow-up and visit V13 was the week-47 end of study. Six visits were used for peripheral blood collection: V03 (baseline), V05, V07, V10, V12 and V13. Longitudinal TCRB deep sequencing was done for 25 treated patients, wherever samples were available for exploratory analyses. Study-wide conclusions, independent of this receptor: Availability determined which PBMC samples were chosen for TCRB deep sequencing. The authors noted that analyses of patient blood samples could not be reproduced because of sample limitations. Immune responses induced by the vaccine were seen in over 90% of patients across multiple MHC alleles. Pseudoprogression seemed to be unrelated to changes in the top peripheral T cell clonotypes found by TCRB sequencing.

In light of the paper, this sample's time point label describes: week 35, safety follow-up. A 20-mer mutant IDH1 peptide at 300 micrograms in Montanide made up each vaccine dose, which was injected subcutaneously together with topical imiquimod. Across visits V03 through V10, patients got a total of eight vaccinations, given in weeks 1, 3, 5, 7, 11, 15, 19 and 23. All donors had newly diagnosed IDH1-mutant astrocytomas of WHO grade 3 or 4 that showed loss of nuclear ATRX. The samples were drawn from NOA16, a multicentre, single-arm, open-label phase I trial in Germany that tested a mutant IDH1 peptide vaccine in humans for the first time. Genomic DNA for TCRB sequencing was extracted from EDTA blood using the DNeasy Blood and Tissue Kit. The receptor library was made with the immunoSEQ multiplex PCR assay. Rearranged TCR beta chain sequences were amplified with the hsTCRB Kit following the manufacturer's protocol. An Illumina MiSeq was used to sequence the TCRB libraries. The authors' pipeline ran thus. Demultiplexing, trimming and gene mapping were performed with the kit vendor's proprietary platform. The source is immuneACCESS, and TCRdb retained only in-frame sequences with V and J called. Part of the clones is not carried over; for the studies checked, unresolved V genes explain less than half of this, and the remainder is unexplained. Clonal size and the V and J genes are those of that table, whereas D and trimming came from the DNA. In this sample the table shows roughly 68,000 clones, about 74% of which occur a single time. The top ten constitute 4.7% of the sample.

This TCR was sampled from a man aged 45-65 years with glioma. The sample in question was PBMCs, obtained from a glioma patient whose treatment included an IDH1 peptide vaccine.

In nucleotides, the sequence is TGTGCCAGCAGCTTAGCGGGGGAAAGCACTGAAGCTTTCTTT. It translates as CASSLAGESTEAFF. In this chain, TRBV7-6 is recombined with TRBJ1-1; TRBD1 might be the D gene, on 5 matching bases. The CDR3 has 14 amino acids, counting the end cysteine and phenylalanine. This entry keeps only the CDR3 DNA: 42 bases, framed from base 1. Relative to germline, V is 0 bases shorter and J is 4 bases shorter, with 9 bases between their ends. CDR1 and CDR2 (SGHVS, FNYEAQ) derive from the germline V gene.